This T cell receptor (beta chain) was sequenced in a study of molecular identifiers for immune sequencing clone quantification. This CDR3 region has 14 residues. Trimming removed 9 bases from V and 3 bases from J; junction bases left unmatched: 6. Germline V gene lookup returns CDR1 SNHLY and CDR2 FYNNEI. This clonotype was detected ten times or more. The antigen remains undetermined. TCRdb redid the calling of the PCR reads with MiXCR, one entry per CDR3 protein. The table records about 320,000 distinct CDR3 sequences, under 25% of them present only once. General study findings and limits: Clones that had above 20 RNA copies took up over 99% of effector molecules but under 1% in naive cells.

Sequencing used naive CD8+ T cells from blood, with Jurkat cell RNA spiked in. Regarding subset: FACS-sorted CD8+CD4-CCR7+CD45RA+ naive T cells. The sequence was obtained from a human donor in good health. Some libraries in this study had Jurkat cell RNA spiked in. The chain recombines TRBV2 with TRBJ2-2; TRBD1 agrees at 8 bases. CDR3 nucleotide sequence: TGTGCCAGTGGGGGACAGGAGGACACCGGGGAGCTGTTTTTT. Translated, it gives CASGGQEDTGELFF.